This T cell receptor (beta chain) was identified in a study of molecular identifiers for immune sequencing clone quantification (dated by TCRdb to the late 2010s). Study-wide context: In a replicate experiment, RNA from around 20,000 or 100,000 naive CD8 T cells was split into five aliquots, four of which were sequenced. This methods study benchmarked molecular-identifier clustering-based TCR repertoire sequencing (MIDCIRS) and TCR RNA copy counting, using CD8 T cells to do so. Overall study outcomes, separate from this receptor: When barcode sub-clustering was not used, chimeric consensus sequences inflated TCR diversity, with chimeras reaching as high as 47%. Naive libraries contained spiked-in Jurkat TCR RNA (approximately nine copies' worth), which is not part of the donor repertoire. Modeling indicated 2.5 to 3.5 TCR RNA copies recovered per cell, compared with around 10 by digital PCR, which implies a capture efficiency of approximately 29%. The sizes of highly expanded clones could end up underestimated when identical TCR molecules share a barcode. Spiked-in Jurkat TCR RNA equal to a single cell's worth was reported to be detectable even within 1,200,000 naive CD8 T cells. In CMV-specific effector cells, over 98% of molecules were held by clones above 20 RNA copies, whereas under 1% of molecules were held by such clones in naive cells.

Receptor amplification or capture employed PCR. TCRdb names NextSeq 500 as the instrument used. Bulk TCR libraries were generated as previously described, with the TCR primers listed in Table S5 used. The Qiagen AllPrep DNA/RNA kit was used to purify total RNA. Before analysis, reads from multiple sequencing runs of one library were combined. The study's own analysis went as follows. Reads were retained only if the reads had an exact TCR constant sequence, and the retained reads were trimmed to 150 nt and grouped according to their 12-nt molecular barcodes. Reads in each barcode group were sub-clustered using a 15% Levenshtein threshold, and a quality-weighted consensus sequence was built for each RNA molecule. Non-functional sequences were removed, as were lower-count sequences one edit away from another. On the basis of fitting two negative binomial distributions, barcode sub-clusters with fewer than 20% of the maximum read count were discarded. The public reads were reanalyzed by TCRdb: fastp trimming at Q25, MiXCR alignment, in-frame beta chains only. Each entry merges the rows of one CDR3 protein and shows their most common DNA and genes. The V and J calls shown here were made by TCRdb, not taken from the authors' results. The sample contains a few hundred thousand distinct CDR3 sequences, roughly a quarter of them found a single time. 0.74% of the sample comes from the top ten.

Clipping removes 1 base from V and 5 bases from J, with 19 as the unmatched junction base count. The germline V gene provides CDR1 SGHTA and CDR2 FQGNSA. CDR3 length: 20 amino acids, cysteine to phenylalanine. The entry retains the CDR3 DNA only, 60 bases that are in frame from base 1. This clonotype was detected only a few times. Its antigen is currently not known. Base qualities were left out, and no much larger clone turns up one base away. Libraries of naive CD8 T cells were built from about 19,000 to 1,100,000 sorted cells, with 10%, 30% or 50% of the purified RNA used. Naive CD8 T cells, defined as CD8+CD4-CCR7+CD45RA+, were FACS-sorted into RLT Plus buffer on a BD FACSAria II. Detection sensitivity was tested by spiking Jurkat RNA equal to about 10 TCR copies' worth into samples containing 20,000-1,000,000 naive CD8 T cells. Enrichment of CD8 T cells was done with RosetteSep CD8+ T Cell Enrichment Cocktail plus Ficoll-Paque, and ACK red cell lysis came afterward.

Sequencing used naive CD8+ T cells from blood, with Jurkat cell RNA spiked in. In the paper's terms, the cell subset or site label means: FACS-sorted CD8+CD4-CCR7+CD45RA+ naive T cells. This sequence originates from a human donor in good health. Some libraries in this study had Jurkat cell RNA spiked in. Recombination connected TRBV7-2 to TRBJ2-1, with TRBD2 identical over 8 junction bases. The CDR3 sequence is CASSLVAGLVPNIPNNEQFF. The DNA sequence is as follows: TGTGCCAGCAGCTTAGTGGCGGGACTAGTCCCCAATATTCCCAACAATGAGCAGTTCTTC.